The 20 T cell receptor beta chains listed next were all sequenced from one sample in a study of cytomegalovirus exposure and HLA in healthy donors. Primers: 60 Vbeta forward and 13 Jbeta reverse. Assay used: immunoSEQ multiplex PCR; TCRdb lists only in-frame clones, some missing. The sample yields about 150,000 clones, roughly 70% seen once. Sequenced input: PBMCs. Receptors originate from a woman aged 60 to 75 in good health and CMV-seropositive.

This clone has just one count. The chain joins TRBV5-1 to TRBJ2-1, with D perhaps matching TRBD2 (5 bases). CDR1 and CDR2 (germline): SGHRS, YFSETQ. V gave up 3 bases and J gave up 5 bases, with 12 bases separating them. The CDR3 sequence is 14 residues long. The CDR3 loop reads CASSSLALNNEQFF. The CDR3 nucleotides are TGCGCCAGCAGCTCTCTAGCCCTGAACAATGAGCAGTTCTTC.

This clone has only a few counts. The chain carries TRBV6-5 and TRBJ1-5; 9 nucleotides align to TRBD1. The CDR3 spans 15 residues. V gave up 6 bases and J gave up 3 bases; unmatched junction bases: 6. Germline V gene lookup returns CDR1 MNHEY and CDR2 SVGAGI. The CDR3 reads CASSPGTGLNQPQHF. The CDR3 region has the DNA TGTGCCAGCAGCCCCGGGACAGGGCTCAATCAGCCCCAGCATTTT.

This CDR3 is CASSPWTGRVGELFF. In nucleotides, the CDR3 is TGTGCCAGCAGTCCGTGGACAGGCCGAGTTGGGGAACTGTTTTTT. The chain is built from TRBV6-5 and TRBJ1-4; TRBD1 matches 7 bases. The CDR3 extends over 15 amino acids. The V and J ends lost 5 bases and 12 bases, in that order; junction bases with no gene match: 15. The germline CDR1 and CDR2 sequences are MNHEY and SVGAGI.

V is TRBV2 and J is TRBJ2-3; 9 bases align to TRBD2. The ends lost 7 bases at V and 2 bases at J; junction bases unmatched: 4. This CDR3 is 14 amino acids long. Germline values: CDR1 SNHLY, CDR2 FYNNEI. CDR3 protein: CASMVAGVTDTQYF. CDR3 sequence (DNA): TGTGCCAGCATGGTAGCGGGAGTCACAGATACGCAGTATTTT.

The chain recombines TRBV6-4 with TRBJ2-1; TRBD2 agrees at 16 bases. The CDR3 runs 15 residues. CDR1 and CDR2 (germline): MRHNA, SNTAGT. V dropped 6 bases and J dropped 13; count of bases not matched to a gene: 9. The CDR3 nucleotides are TGTGCCAGCAGCGACGGGACTAGCGGGAGGGCCGAACAGTTCTTC. Residues: CASSDGTSGRAEQFF.

V usage is TRBV5-1 and J usage is TRBJ2-1, with 10 bases that match TRBD2. V trimming: 0 bases; J trimming: 5 bases; junction bases outside the gene matches: 2. Germline V gives CDR1 SGHRS, CDR2 YFSETQ. The length of the CDR3 is 15 residues. The CDR3 here is CASSLASGRNNEQFF. In nucleotides, the CDR3 is TGCGCCAGCAGCTTGGCTAGCGGGAGAAACAATGAGCAGTTCTTC.

V and J are TRBV19 and TRBJ2-7; a possible D gene is TRBD2 (5 bases). V was cut by 4 bases and J by 0 bases, with 16 bases left in between. The germline CDR1 and CDR2 sequences are LNHDA and SQIVND (reference sequence). CDR3 size: 16 residues. CDR3 sequence: CASSSRSGSRSYEQYF. DNA for the CDR3: TGTGCCAGTAGTAGCAGGTCGGGGAGCCGCTCCTACGAGCAGTACTTC.

The rearrangement uses TRBV6-5 and TRBJ1-1; the match to TRBD1 covers 12 bases. CDR3 size: 15 residues. Trimming took 5 bases from V and 3 from J; bases not matched to a gene: 4. Germline CDR1 and CDR2: MNHEY and SVGAGI. CDR3 sequence (DNA): TGTGCCAGCAGTGGGACAGGGGGCCGGTACACTGAAGCTTTCTTT. The encoded protein is CASSGTGGRYTEAFF.

This chain uses TRBV2 with TRBJ2-6, with D perhaps TRBD1 (6 bases). Germline CDR1 and CDR2: SNHLY and FYNNEI. With 6 bases removed from V and 2 bases from J, the gap between germline ends came to 8 bases. CDR3 length: 14 amino acids. The CDR3 coding sequence is TGTGCCAGCAGCAGGGGAGCTGGGGCCAACGTCCTGACTTTC. Protein: CASSRGAGANVLTF.

This sequence joins TRBV9 and TRBJ2-7; 9 nucleotides align to TRBD2. The germline CDR1 and CDR2 sequences are SGDLS and YYNGEE. J gave up 2 bases and V 4 bases, and 7 bases lay outside the gene matches. This CDR3 is built from 15 residues. This chain's CDR3 is CASSPSSGVPYEQYF. The CDR3 nucleotides are TGTGCCAGCAGCCCCTCTAGCGGGGTCCCCTACGAGCAGTACTTC.

The V and J genes are TRBV5-1 and TRBJ2-7, with 13 bases aligning to TRBD2. The CDR3 totals 15 residues. V shed 3 bases, J shed 6 bases, and the junction held 6 bases outside the gene matches. Germline loops: CDR1 SGHRS, CDR2 YFSETQ. The chain's CDR3 is CASSSGLAGEGEQYF. Here the CDR3 DNA reads TGCGCCAGCAGCTCCGGACTAGCGGGAGAGGGCGAGCAGTACTTC.

This chain links TRBV18 with TRBJ1-1, with a weak D call TRBD1 (6 bases). CDR1 and CDR2 from the germline V gene are KGHSH and LQKENI. Trimming took off 4 bases at V and 6 bases at J, with 9 bases between the two ends. The CDR3 has 12 residues. The CDR3 loop reads CASSQAGAEAFF. CDR3 in DNA: TGTGCCAGCTCACAGGCAGGGGCTGAAGCTTTCTTT.

The chain couples TRBV5-4 to TRBJ2-7; 9 bases line up with TRBD1. The CDR3 sequence is 15 residues long. V was clipped by 4 bases and J by 6 bases; unmatched bases: 11. Germline assignment: CDR1 SGHNT and CDR2 YYREEE (reference sequence). CDR3 protein: CASSQRNRGRGEQYF. DNA for the CDR3: TGTGCCAGCAGCCAACGGAACAGGGGGCGAGGCGAGCAGTACTTC.

V usage is TRBV29-1 and J usage is TRBJ1-1, with 8 positions matching TRBD1. V lost 4 bases to trimming and J lost 4 bases; unmatched junction nucleotides: 5. CDR1 and CDR2 from the germline V gene are SQVTM and ANQGSEA. This CDR3 is built from 13 residues. The CDR3 DNA sequence: TGCAGCGTTGCGGGACAGGAGGGCACTGAAGCTTTCTTT. It yields the protein CSVAGQEGTEAFF. The full variable domain, rest sourced from reference TRBV29-1 and TRBJ1-1, is SAVISQKPSRDICQRGTSLTIQCQVDSQVTMMFWYRQQPGQSLTLIATANQGSEATYESGFVIDKFPISRPNLTFSTLTVSNMSPEDSSIYLCSVAGQEGTEAFFGQGTRLTVV.

The gene calls are TRBV27 and TRBJ2-7, with TRBD1 identical over 8 bases. CDR3 length: 15 residues. Looked up from germline, CDR1 is MNHEY and CDR2 is SMNVEV (reference sequence). V gave up 6 bases and J gave up 6 bases; unmatched junction bases: 13. CDR3 loop: CASRARAQGAGEQYF. DNA of the CDR3: TGTGCCAGCAGGGCGAGAGCTCAGGGGGCGGGCGAGCAGTACTTC.

This clone was seen more than once but under ten times. The sample contains more than one DNA sequence encoding this CDR3. The chain joins TRBV5-1 to TRBJ1-3, with TRBD1 matching 9 bases. With V trimmed by 4 bases and J by 4 bases, 3 bases remained unmatched. Germline V lookup: CDR1 SGHRS, CDR2 YFSETQ. The CDR3 is 14 residues long. CDR3 region: CASSLGQGGNTIYF. The CDR3 DNA reads TGCGCCAGCAGCCTAGGACAGGGGGGAAACACCATATATTTT.

This clone has only a few counts. The chain joins TRBV7-8 to TRBJ1-1, with 7 bases lining up with TRBD1. The CDR3 covers 15 residues. The germline CDR1 and CDR2 sequences are SGHVS and FQNEAQ. Trimming took 5 bases from V and 1 from J; bases not matched to a gene: 7. The CDR3 spells CASSKEGAGNTEAFF. The CDR3 DNA reads TGTGCCAGCAGCAAAGAGGGGGCGGGGAACACTGAAGCTTTCTTT.

The chain recombines TRBV9 with TRBJ1-3; TRBD1 aligns across 7 bases. Germline CDR1 and CDR2: SGDLS and YYNGEE. Trimming at V came to 6 bases and at J to 0 bases, leaving 12 bases not matched to a gene. The length of the CDR3 is 17 residues. CDR3 bases: TGTGCCAGCACCACATCCGGGACAGCCTCCTCTGGAAACACCATATATTTT. Amino acids: CASTTSGTASSGNTIYF.

The chain uses TRBV6-5 and TRBJ2-5; a weak D match, TRBD1 (5 bases). Judging by the DNA end, TRBJ2-7 fits better; the J call may be wrong. CDR1 and CDR2 from the germline V gene are MNHEY and SVGAGI. CDR3 size: 14 residues. For the CDR3, the DNA is TGTGCCAGCAGTTATAGGCAGGGCCCCTACGAGCAGTACTTC. Its protein product is CASSYRQGPYEQYF.

This chain joins TRBV7-8 and TRBJ2-5, with TRBD1 identical over 7 bases. In germline, CDR1 is SGHVS, CDR2 FQNEAQ. V lost 5 bases to trimming and J lost 4 bases; unmatched junction nucleotides: 10. This CDR3 region has 15 residues. The CDR3 sequence is CASSPLLGGGETQYF. In DNA form, the CDR3 reads TGTGCCAGCAGCCCCCTACTAGGGGGCGGAGAGACCCAGTACTTC.